Included here is one TCR beta chain sequence, with context. V shed 4 bases and J shed 7 bases, with 14 bases lying between them. This CDR3 comprises 14 residues. Looked up from germline, CDR1 is MNHEY and CDR2 is SMNVEV (reference sequence). The data were obtained in a study of blood T cell repertoires in COVID-19. The repertoire was sequenced with immunoSEQ multiplex PCR; TCRdb's copy has only in-frame clones and lacks some. The sample includes approximately 250,000 clones, roughly 87% of them seen just once. Sample: PBMCs or T cells enriched from blood (not recorded which). The V call is TRBV27, the J call TRBJ1-5, with a tentative D call TRBD1 (6 bases). This clonotype originated in a woman aged 30 to 39 who had recovered from COVID-19. The CDR3 DNA reads TGTGCCAGCAGTTACAGGGATCGCGAACAGCCCCAGCATTTT. Protein product: CASSYRDREQPQHF.